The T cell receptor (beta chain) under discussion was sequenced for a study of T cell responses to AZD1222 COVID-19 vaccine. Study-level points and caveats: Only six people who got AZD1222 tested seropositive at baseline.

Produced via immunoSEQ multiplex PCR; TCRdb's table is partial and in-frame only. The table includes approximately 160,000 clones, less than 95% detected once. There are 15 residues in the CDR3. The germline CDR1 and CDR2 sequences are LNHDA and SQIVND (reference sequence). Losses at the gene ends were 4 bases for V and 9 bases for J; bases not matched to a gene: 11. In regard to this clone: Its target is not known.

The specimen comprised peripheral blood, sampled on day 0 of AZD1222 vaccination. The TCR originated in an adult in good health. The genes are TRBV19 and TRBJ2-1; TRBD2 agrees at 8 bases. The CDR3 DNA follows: TGTGCCAGTAGTAAGGTGAGCGGGAGCTTCGGTGAGCAGTTCTTC. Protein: CASSKVSGSFGEQFF.